Below are 17 T cell receptor beta chains sequenced from a single sample in a study of regulatory T cells in long-lasting Graves disease. The sample's time point: persistent/refractory GD, antithyroid drugs over 5 years with positive TRAb. Scientists built the TCR library using RNA that was extracted from PBMCs. In building TCR beta libraries, iRepertoire HTBI primers were used together with Arm-PCR of CDR3 regions. One entry per CDR3 protein results from TCRdb running MiXCR on the multiplex PCR reads. The sample carries fewer than 600,000 distinct CDR3 sequences, 22% recorded once. The source material was peripheral blood mononuclear cells (PBMCs), sampled when the disease was refractory, from a patient treated with antithyroid drugs. The receptor set was obtained from a female donor with Graves disease.

The chain couples TRBV20-1 to TRBJ2-4; D gene uncertain. Germline CDR1 and CDR2: DFQATT and SNEGSKA (reference sequence). V dropped 3 bases and J dropped 6 bases, with 27 bases sitting between them. There are 18 residues in the CDR3. CDR3 DNA sequence: TGCAGTGCTAGTCCGGGCGAGCCGACATTTTGGTGGGGAAACATTCAGTACTTC. Its translation: CSASPGEPTFWWGNIQYF.

The chain is built from TRBV11-3 and TRBJ2-1; D possibly corresponds to TRBD2 (5 bases). Germline V gene sequence: CDR1 SGHNT, CDR2 YENEEA. The CDR3 loop spans 15 amino acids. V lost 0 bases to trimming and J lost 9 bases, with 15 bases between them. The CDR3 loop reads CASSLDSGKGGEQFF. The CDR3 DNA reads TGTGCCAGCAGCTTAGATAGTGGGAAAGGAGGTGAGCAGTTCTTC.

Note on this clonotype: A much larger clone differs by one base, so this may be a read error. The chain combines TRBV2 with TRBJ2-7; the match to TRBD1 covers 12 bases. CDR3 length: 15 amino acids. CDR1 SNHLY and CDR2 FYNNEI come from the germline V gene. The trim removed 6 bases at V and 5 bases at J, leaving 8 bases unmatched. CDR3: CASSNRDRGRDEQYF. The CDR3 DNA follows: TGTGCCAGCAGCAACCGGGACAGGGGGCGGGACGAGCAGTACTTC.

The rearrangement links TRBV5-1 to TRBJ2-2; D is possibly TRBD1 or TRBD2 (5 bases each). The CDR3 consists of 14 residues. The ends were cut back, 1 base at V and 5 bases at J, with 9 bases in the middle. The germline gives CDR1 SGHRS, CDR2 YFSETQ. The CDR3 DNA follows: TGCGCCAGCAGCTTGAAGAGGGGAACCGGGGAGCTGTTTTTT. This translates into CASSLKRGTGELFF.

This chain uses TRBV29-1 with TRBJ1-2; D may be TRBD1 (5 bases). Germline CDR1 is SQVTM and CDR2 is ANQGSEA. The CDR3 is 11 residues long. The CDR3 sequence is CSAGTRGGYTF. The CDR3 nucleotides are TGCAGTGCCGGGACTCGAGGCGGCTACACCTTC.

This chain joins TRBV7-2 and TRBJ2-3, with 12 bases lining up with TRBD2. The V gene end was trimmed by 1 base and the J gene end by 0 bases; junction bases not matched to a gene: 5. This CDR3 comprises 18 residues. Germline V gene sequence: CDR1 SGHTA, CDR2 FQGNSA. The CDR3 coding sequence is TGTGCCAGCAGCTTAGAATCTAGCGGGGGGGCTAGCACAGATACGCAGTATTTT. It yields the protein CASSLESSGGASTDTQYF.

The rearrangement joins TRBV12-3 or TRBV12-4 to TRBJ1-3; D not certain. The length of the CDR3 is 14 residues. V dropped 2 bases and J dropped 7 bases, with 12 bases sitting between them. The CDR3 loop reads CASSLIQFANTIYF. The CDR3 nucleotides are TGTGCCAGCAGTTTAATACAGTTCGCGAACACCATATATTTT.

This chain connects TRBV5-1 to TRBJ2-2, with D maybe TRBD1 (5 bases). The CDR3 extends over 14 amino acids. Germline values: CDR1 SGHRS, CDR2 YFSETQ. V shed 5 bases and J shed 5 bases, with 13 bases lying between them. CDR3 sequence (DNA): TGCGCCAGCAGACCCTCCGCAGGGACCGGGGAGCTGTTTTTT. This codes for CASRPSAGTGELFF.

This clonotype occurred a few times. The rearrangement links TRBV7-2 to TRBJ1-2; 8 bases are a match to TRBD1. V trimming: 1 base; J trimming: 4 bases; junction bases outside the gene matches: 8. Germline values: CDR1 SGHTA, CDR2 FQGNSA. The CDR3 runs to 16 residues. CDR3: CASSLGQGAASYGYTF. The CDR3 nucleotides are TGTGCCAGCAGCTTAGGCCAGGGGGCCGCGTCCTATGGCTACACCTTC.

This clonotype was detected only a few times. V gene TRBV27 combines with J gene TRBJ2-7, with TRBD2 identical over 11 bases. Looked up from germline, CDR1 is MNHEY and CDR2 is SMNVEV (reference sequence). This CDR3 has 14 amino acids. Trimming removed 6 bases from V and 1 base from J; junction bases left unmatched: 2. CDR3 amino acids: CASRGLAESYEQYF. CDR3 DNA: TGTGCCAGCAGGGGACTAGCGGAATCCTACGAGCAGTACTTC.

This clonotype was recorded a few times. The chain joins TRBV5-1 to TRBJ1-6; 7 bases are shared with TRBD1. Trimming took 3 bases from V and 11 from J; bases not matched to a gene: 5. The CDR3 has 13 residues. Germline CDR1 reads SGHRS; CDR2 reads YFSETQ. For the CDR3, the DNA is TGCGCCAGCAGCTCCGACAGGGATGCACCCCTCCACTTT. It encodes CASSSDRDAPLHF.

This clonotype has a handful of counts. The CDR3 spells CASSQFLAGSYEQYF. CDR3 in DNA: TGCGCCAGCAGCCAATTCCTAGCGGGATCCTACGAGCAGTACTTC. The V and J genes are TRBV4-1 and TRBJ2-7; 9 bases are a match to TRBD2. CDR1 is MGHRA and CDR2 is YSYEKL in the germline V gene. V was clipped by 2 bases and J by 1 base; unmatched bases: 3. CDR3 length: 15 residues.

In this sample, this clonotype turned up a few times. The gene calls are TRBV5-6 and TRBJ1-1; 7 nucleotides match TRBD1. Germline V gene lookup returns CDR1 SGHDT and CDR2 YYEEEE. With 4 bases clipped from V and 4 bases from J, the junction kept 7 bases outside the gene matches. CDR3 length: 14 residues. The CDR3 region has the DNA TGTGCCAGCAGCCGACGGGACAGCTTCACTGAAGCTTTCTTT. It encodes CASSRRDSFTEAFF.

In this sample, this clonotype turned up many times. V is TRBV7-2 and J is TRBJ2-2; D may correspond to TRBD1 or TRBD2 (6 bases each). CDR1 and CDR2 (germline): SGHTA, FQGNSA. The germline V and J ends were trimmed by 7 bases and 0 bases, with 15 bases remaining between them. The CDR3 contains 16 residues. CDR3 protein: CASTTNGGTNTGELFF. CDR3 bases: TGTGCCAGCACCACAAACGGGGGCACGAACACCGGGGAGCTGTTTTTT.

This clonotype was seen more than once but under ten times. The V call is TRBV11-3, the J call TRBJ1-6; 7 bases map to TRBD1. The trim removed 5 bases at V and 4 bases at J, leaving 14 bases unmatched. The germline gives CDR1 SGHNT, CDR2 YENEEA. The CDR3 has 18 residues. CDR3 residues: CASSPPGQPTKYNSPLHF. The CDR3 coding sequence is TGTGCCAGCAGCCCTCCGGGACAGCCTACGAAATATAATTCACCCCTCCACTTT.

This clonotype was found many times. The genes are TRBV2 and TRBJ1-4, with D possibly TRBD1 on 5 matching bases. V dropped 3 bases and J dropped 8 bases, with 10 bases sitting between them. The CDR3 sequence is 13 residues long. Germline lookup yields CDR1 SNHLY and CDR2 FYNNEI. Written as DNA, the CDR3 is TGTGCCAGCAGTGATTGGGGGGAGGAAAAACTGTTTTTT. Its translation is CASSDWGEEKLFF.

Regarding this clonotype: This likely reflects a read error, since a far larger clone is one base away. This CDR3 fails to terminate in the conserved phenylalanine or tryptophan, so it likely reflects a read error. The chain carries TRBV27 and TRBJ1-1; D might be TRBD1 (6 bases). Trimming shortened V by 3 bases and J by 9 bases, and 14 bases separated the two germline ends. The CDR3 totals 13 residues. CDR1 is MNHEY, CDR2 SMNVEV, per germline (reference sequence). The CDR3 DNA reads TGTGCCAGCAGTTTCCCCCAGGGGTCCAAAGCTTTCCTT. Its translation is CASSFPQGSKAFL.